What follows describes a single T cell receptor beta chain. This clone was detected once. There is no known antigen for this receptor. No base quality values were provided; no much bigger clone lies one nucleotide off. V is shortened by 1 base, J by 0 bases, and the region joining them spans 15 bases. The CDR3, from cysteine to phenylalanine, totals 16 residues. Left in the record is the CDR3 DNA by itself, 48 bases read in frame from the first base. The germline V gene (reference sequence) specifies GTSNPN as CDR1 and SVGIG as CDR2. The source of the sample is a study of blood T cell repertoires in COVID-19 (dated by TCRdb to about 2020). Describing the broader study: Samples from collaborators originated in the United States, Italy and Spain and spanned both the acute and convalescent phases of COVID-19. The material from the prospective study consisted of cDNA or gDNA derived from T cells, B-cell-depleted T cells, or PBMCs. The dataset comprised deeply sampled blood TCRbeta repertoires from subjects exposed to, actively infected with, or recovered from COVID-19. The repertoires were released in a freely available public database intended as a resource for research on the immune response to SARS-CoV-2. The samples were drawn from the first 160 participants of the ongoing ImmuneRACE study and from some 1,300 subjects provided by 6 global collaborators. The sample metadata nearly always contained a de-identified subject ID, COVID-19 status, age in years and sex. Where HLA class I and class II types were available, the types were taken from metadata supplied by the sample provider, not from assay-based typing.

Collaborating institutions collected whole blood in K2EDTA tubes following their own protocols. For TCRbeta analysis, collaborators shipped samples as frozen whole blood, isolated PBMCs, or DNA extracted from either of those sample types. The immunoSEQ Assay, a bias-controlled multiplex PCR, was used to amplify TCRbeta CDR3 regions from genomic DNA. The source study handled its data this way. Nucleated cell counts per sample were estimated from amplification of reference gene primers within the assay. To quantify the absolute abundance of each unique TCRbeta CDR3 rearrangement, sequence reads were collapsed and filtered. Productive Simpson clonality was computed per sample as the square root of Simpson's diversity index over productive rearrangements. What TCRdb holds here is the immuneACCESS table cut down to in-frame rearrangements. Part of the clones is not present; checked against another copy, under half of the missing clones reflect an unresolved V gene, and the others are unexplained. V and J calls and clone size are those listed in that table; D and trimming were worked out from the DNA. The sample table records 42,000 or so clones; roughly 88% of these occur just once. Jointly, the top ten make up approximately 2.6% of the sample.

Here is what the overall study found, with its caveats: The amount of clinical and demographic metadata varied by source and participant and was provided uncurated.

The sequence links TRBV30 to TRBJ1-1, with TRBD1 tentatively as D gene (6 bases match). The clonotype was recovered from a human donor in a cohort sampled during active COVID-19. The sample was peripheral blood. DNA sequence: TGTGCCTGGAGTGCCCGATGGACAGAAATGAACACTGAAGCTTTCTTT. Its translation reads: CAWSARWTEMNTEAFF.